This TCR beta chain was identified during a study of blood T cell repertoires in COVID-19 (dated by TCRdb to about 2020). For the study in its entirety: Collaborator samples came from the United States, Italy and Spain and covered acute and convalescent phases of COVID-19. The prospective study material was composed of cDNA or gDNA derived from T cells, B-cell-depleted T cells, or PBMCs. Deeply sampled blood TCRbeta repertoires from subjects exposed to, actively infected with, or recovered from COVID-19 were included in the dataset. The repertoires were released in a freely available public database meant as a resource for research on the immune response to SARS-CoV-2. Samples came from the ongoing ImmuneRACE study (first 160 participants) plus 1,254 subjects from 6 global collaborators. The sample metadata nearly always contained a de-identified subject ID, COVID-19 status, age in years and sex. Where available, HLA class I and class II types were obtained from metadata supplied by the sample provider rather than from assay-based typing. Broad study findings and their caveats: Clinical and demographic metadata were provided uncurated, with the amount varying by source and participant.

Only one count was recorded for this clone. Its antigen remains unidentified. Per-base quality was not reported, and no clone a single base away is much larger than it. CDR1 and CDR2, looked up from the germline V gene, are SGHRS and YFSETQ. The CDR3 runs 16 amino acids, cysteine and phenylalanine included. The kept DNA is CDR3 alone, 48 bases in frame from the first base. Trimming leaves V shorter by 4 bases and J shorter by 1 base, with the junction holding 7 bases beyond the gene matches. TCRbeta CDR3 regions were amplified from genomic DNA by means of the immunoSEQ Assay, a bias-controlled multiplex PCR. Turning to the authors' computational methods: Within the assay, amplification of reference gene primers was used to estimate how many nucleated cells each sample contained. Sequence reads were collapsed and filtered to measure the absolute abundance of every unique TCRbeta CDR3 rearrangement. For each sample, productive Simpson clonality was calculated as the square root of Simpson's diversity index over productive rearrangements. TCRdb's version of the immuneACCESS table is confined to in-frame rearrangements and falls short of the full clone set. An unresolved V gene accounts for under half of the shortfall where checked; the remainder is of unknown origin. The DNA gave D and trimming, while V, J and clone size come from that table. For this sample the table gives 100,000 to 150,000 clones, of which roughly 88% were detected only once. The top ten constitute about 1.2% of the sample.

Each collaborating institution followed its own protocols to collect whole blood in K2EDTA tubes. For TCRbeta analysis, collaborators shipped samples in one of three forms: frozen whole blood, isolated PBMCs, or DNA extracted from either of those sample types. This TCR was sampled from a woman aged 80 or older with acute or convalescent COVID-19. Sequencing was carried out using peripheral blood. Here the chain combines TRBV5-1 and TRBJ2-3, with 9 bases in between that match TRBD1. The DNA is TGCGCCAGCAGCCGGGCGGGACAGGGTCGCACAGATACGCAGTATTTT. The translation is CASSRAGQGRTDTQYF.